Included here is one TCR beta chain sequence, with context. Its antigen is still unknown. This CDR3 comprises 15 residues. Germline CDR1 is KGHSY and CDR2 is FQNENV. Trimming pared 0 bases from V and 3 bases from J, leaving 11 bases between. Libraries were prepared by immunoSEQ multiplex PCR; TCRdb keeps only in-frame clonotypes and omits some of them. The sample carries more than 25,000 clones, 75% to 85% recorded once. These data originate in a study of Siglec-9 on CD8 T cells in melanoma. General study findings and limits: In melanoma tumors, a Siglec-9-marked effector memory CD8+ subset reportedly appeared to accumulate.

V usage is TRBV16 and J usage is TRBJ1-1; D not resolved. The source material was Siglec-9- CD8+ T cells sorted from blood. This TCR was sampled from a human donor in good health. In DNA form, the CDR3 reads TGTGCCAGCAGCCAATCAGACCCTGGGTACACTGAAGCTTTCTTT. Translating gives CASSQSDPGYTEAFF.